The 12 T cell receptor beta chains below come from one sample, sequenced in a study of neoadjuvant anti-PD-1 for oral cavity cancer. Documented time point: after neoadjuvant nivolumab, at surgical resection. Data came from immunoSEQ multiplex PCR; TCRdb stores just in-frame clones and leaves some out. This table holds around 32,000 clones, about 80% found once. The source material was PBMCs, sampled after nivolumab (anti-PD-1) treatment. The receptors derive from a person between 40 and 80 years old with oral cavity squamous cell carcinoma.

This chain links TRBV15 with TRBJ1-2, with a possible D match to TRBD1 (5 bases). The germline gives CDR1 LNHNV, CDR2 YYDKDF (reference sequence). The V end lost 0 bases, the J end lost 5 bases, and 13 bases lay between the germline ends. This CDR3 is 15 amino acids long. DNA for the CDR3: TGTGCCACCAGCAGAGATCTAGGGACCCAATATGGCTACACCTTC. This encodes CATSRDLGTQYGYTF. Together with reference TRBV15 and TRBJ1-2, the CDR3 gives the full variable domain: DAMVIQNPRYQVTQFGKPVTLSCSQTLNHNVMYWYQQKSSQAPKLLFHYYDKDFNNEADTPDNFQSRRPNTSFCFLDIRSPGLGDTAMYLCATSRDLGTQYGYTFGSGTRLTVV.

The chain is built from TRBV5-1 and TRBJ2-3; 10 bases line up with TRBD2. With 1 base clipped from V and 1 base from J, the junction kept 0 bases outside the gene matches. This CDR3 region has 15 residues. Per the germline V gene, CDR1 is SGHRS and CDR2 is YFSETQ. CDR3 amino acids: CASSLTSGGTDTQYF. The CDR3 nucleotides read TGCGCCAGCAGCTTGACTAGCGGGGGCACAGATACGCAGTATTTT.

The rearrangement links TRBV19 to TRBJ2-2; 8 bases agree with TRBD1. Trimming at V came to 5 bases and at J to 4 bases, leaving 3 bases not matched to a gene. The germline V gene has CDR1 LNHDA and CDR2 SQIVND (reference sequence). The CDR3 is 14 amino acids. Here the CDR3 DNA reads TGTGCCAGTAGTCCCAGGGGGCGCACCGGGGAGCTGTTTTTT. Amino acid sequence: CASSPRGRTGELFF.

This chain connects TRBV5-6 to TRBJ1-1, with TRBD1 as a possible D gene (5 bases). The CDR3 has 17 residues. The ends were cut back, 0 bases at V and 1 base at J, with 16 bases in the middle. Germline CDR1 reads SGHDT; CDR2 reads YYEEEE. In nucleotides, the CDR3 is TGTGCCAGCAGCTTGGAGTTGAGGTTGGGGGAGAACACTGAAGCTTTCTTT. Translating it yields CASSLELRLGENTEAFF.

In regard to this clone: One junction end does not reproduce the germline sequence, and a read error may be involved. This sequence joins TRBV7-2 and TRBJ1-2; the D is unclear. Germline CDR1 is SGHTA and CDR2 is FQGNSA. The CDR3 has 13 amino acids. Written as DNA, the CDR3 is TGTGCCTGCAGCCCTGGGGTTAACTATGGCTACACCTTC. Its protein product is CACSPGVNYGYTF.

The V gene is TRBV6-5, the J gene TRBJ2-3; D is possibly TRBD1 (5 bases). This CDR3 contains 15 residues. Germline V gene lookup returns CDR1 MNHEY and CDR2 SVGAGI. V lost 2 bases and J lost 3, with 12 bases in between. In DNA, the CDR3 is TGTGCCAGCAGTTACGCTGGGAAGGGGACAGATACGCAGTATTTT. This translates into CASSYAGKGTDTQYF.

CDR3 amino acids: CASSLFDRVNSPLHF. For the CDR3, the DNA is TGTGCCAGCAGCCTCTTTGACAGGGTGAATTCACCCCTCCACTTT. The V gene is TRBV5-6, the J gene TRBJ1-6, with 7 bases aligning to TRBD1. V trimming: 4 bases; J trimming: 7 bases; junction bases outside the gene matches: 8. Germline V gene lookup returns CDR1 SGHDT and CDR2 YYEEEE. The CDR3 totals 15 residues.

The rearrangement uses TRBV9 and TRBJ1-5; the match to TRBD1 covers 9 bases. This CDR3 is built from 22 residues. The V gene's germline CDR1 is SGDLS and CDR2 YYNGEE. V dropped 4 bases and J dropped 0; count of bases not matched to a gene: 23. In nucleotides, the CDR3 is TGTGCCAGCAGCACTACAAAGGCGGGACAGGGCGTCCTATTCTATAGCAATCAGCCCCAGCATTTT. Translation: CASSTTKAGQGVLFYSNQPQHF. Full variable domain (missing parts from reference TRBV9 and TRBJ1-5): DSGVTQTPKHLITATGQRVTLRCSPRSGDLSVYWYQQSLDQGLQFLIQYYNGEERAKGNILERFSAQQFPDLHSELNLSSLELGDSALYFCASSTTKAGQGVLFYSNQPQHFGDGTRLSIL.

The chain recombines TRBV6-6 with TRBJ2-5; 7 bases match TRBD2. Unmatched junction bases numbered 6, after V lost 2 bases and J lost 0 bases. Germline CDR1 and CDR2: MNHNY and SVGAGI (reference sequence). CDR3 length: 16 residues. CDR3 protein: CASSYGGGYYQETQYF. CDR3 coding DNA: TGTGCCAGCAGTTACGGGGGGGGGTACTACCAAGAGACCCAGTACTTC.

The rearrangement links TRBV6-5 to TRBJ1-2, with a tentative D call TRBD1 (6 bases). The germline V and J ends were trimmed by 0 bases and 5 bases, with 13 bases remaining between them. This CDR3 spans 15 amino acids. The germline V gene has CDR1 MNHEY and CDR2 SVGAGI. The CDR3 DNA is TGTGCCAGCAGTTACTCTGGACAGCCGGAGTATGGCTACACCTTC. Amino acid sequence: CASSYSGQPEYGYTF.

This rearrangement joins TRBV29-1 to TRBJ2-7; TRBD2 matches at 12 bases. Germline CDR1 and CDR2: SQVTM and ANQGSEA. This CDR3 region has 14 residues. The junction had 6 bases not matched to a gene; V was cut back by 6 bases and J by 3 bases. The CDR3 DNA is TGCAGCGTCCGACTAGCGGGGGCACTCTACGAGCAGTACTTC. Translated: CSVRLAGALYEQYF.

This clone came up a few times. The V call is TRBV19, the J call TRBJ1-5; D unresolved. The V end lost 1 base, the J end lost 6 bases, and 16 bases lay between the germline ends. The CDR3 is 16 residues long. Germline lookup yields CDR1 LNHDA and CDR2 SQIVND (reference sequence). CDR3 bases: TGTGCCAGTAGTATAGCTGGCGGCCTCGGTAGTCAGCCCCAGCATTTT. The encoded protein is CASSIAGGLGSQPQHF.